Listed below are T cell receptor beta chains from one sample, sequenced in a study of vaccination effects on CD4 cells after COVID-19. Assay: immunoSEQ multiplex PCR; the TCRdb copy retains only in-frame clones and omits some. The sample contains around 81,000 clones, around four fifths of which appear only once. The antigens for these receptors are not known. The sample here was CD4+ T cells from PBMCs cultured with HCoV-OC43 spike peptides, taken after COVID-19 vaccination. The receptors come from a human donor who received a COVID-19 vaccine. Both conserved end residues are part of each CDR3. The D gene is left open where the match is weak. The listing skips clone size in some rows; elsewhere it reads once, few, many or a size class.

j_call | clone_size | v_call | d_call | cdr3_aa | cdr3_nt
TRBJ1-1 | - | TRBV19 | TRBD1 | CASNSMGTGGRTEAFF | TGTGCCAGTAATTCCATGGGGACAGGGGGCCGTACTGAAGCTTTCTTT
TRBJ1-2 | - | TRBV14 | - | CASSIDSYYGYTF | TGTGCCAGCAGCATCGACAGTTACTATGGCTACACCTTC
TRBJ1-1 | - | TRBV18 | - | CASSRGGTEAFF | TGTGCCAGCTCAAGGGGTGGGACTGAAGCTTTCTTT
TRBJ2-1 | - | TRBV10-3 | TRBD2 | CAISGLAGGNEQFF | TGTGCCATCAGTGGTCTAGCGGGGGGAAATGAGCAGTTCTTC
TRBJ2-3 | - | TRBV7-9 | - | CASSGGGRDTQYF | TGTGCCAGCAGCGGAGGGGGCAGGGATACGCAGTATTTT
TRBJ2-1 | - | TRBV7-7 | - | CASSPFQGGEQFF | TGTGCCAGCAGTCCGTTCCAGGGTGGTGAGCAGTTCTTC
TRBJ2-3 | once | TRBV12-5 | - | CASAWRESVDTQYF | TGTGCTAGTGCCTGGAGGGAATCAGTAGATACGCAGTATTTT
TRBJ2-3 | - | TRBV12-3/TRBV12-4 | - | CASSVRGLDTQYF | TGTGCCAGCAGTGTTAGGGGGTTAGATACGCAGTATTTT
TRBJ1-2 | - | TRBV24-1 | - | CATSDATGGRGYTF | TGTGCCACCAGTGATGCTACAGGTGGTCGTGGCTACACCTTC
TRBJ2-1 | few | TRBV11-2 | - | CASSLESLDKPFF | TGTGCCAGCAGCTTAGAGTCCCTCGATAAACCGTTCTTC
TRBJ2-1 | - | TRBV7-9 | - | CASSFFGYNEQFF | TGTGCCAGCAGCTTTTTTGGATACAATGAGCAGTTCTTC
TRBJ1-1 | - | TRBV18 | TRBD1 | CASSRVSGGNTEAFF | TGTGCCAGCTCACGAGTATCAGGGGGGAACACTGAAGCTTTCTTT
TRBJ1-2 | - | TRBV6-1 | - | CASSDPGYGYTF | TGTGCCAGCAGTGACCCGGGGTATGGCTACACCTTC
TRBJ2-5 | - | TRBV7-8 | - | CASSLASTGQETQYF | TGTGCCAGCAGCTTAGCGTCAACAGGGCAAGAGACCCAGTACTTC
TRBJ2-1 | - | TRBV18 | - | CASSPSTYRDHEQFF | TGTGCCAGCTCCCCCTCAACCTACAGGGACCATGAGCAGTTCTTC
TRBJ2-3 | - | TRBV18 | - | CASSPGRGAPSTDTQYF | TGTGCCAGCTCACCAGGACGCGGGGCCCCCTCCACAGATACGCAGTATTTT
TRBJ1-5 | few | TRBV28 | - | CASSLRPRVEFQPQHF | TGTGCCAGCAGTTTACGCCCCCGGGTGGAATTTCAGCCCCAGCATTTT
TRBJ2-1 | - | TRBV11-1 | - | CASSEAGSYNEQFF | TGTGCCAGCAGCGAAGCCGGCAGTTACAATGAGCAGTTCTTC
TRBJ1-4 | - | TRBV18 | - | CASSPPGRINEKLFF | TGTGCCAGCTCACCACCGGGGCGGATTAATGAAAAACTGTTTTTT
TRBJ2-1 | few | TRBV10-1 | TRBD2 | CASLSGGTAREQFF | TGCGCCAGCCTAAGCGGGGGCACAGCAAGGGAGCAGTTCTTC
TRBJ1-4 | - | TRBV5-5 | - | CASSSQGLRNEKLFF | TGTGCCAGCAGCTCACAGGGACTGAGAAATGAAAAACTGTTTTTT
TRBJ2-2 | - | TRBV7-3 | TRBD1 | CARSGQWIFENTGELFF | TGTGCCAGATCGGGACAGTGGATCTTTGAGAACACCGGGGAGCTGTTTTTT
TRBJ2-2 | - | TRBV7-2 | - | CASRDTGTVNTGELFF | TGTGCCAGCAGGGATACCGGGACGGTGAACACCGGGGAGCTGTTTTTT
TRBJ2-5 | - | TRBV10-3 | - | CAISEYQVKETQYF | TGTGCCATCAGTGAGTACCAGGTAAAAGAGACCCAGTACTTC
TRBJ2-3 | - | TRBV27 | - | CASTLGGAADTQYF | TGTGCCAGCACCTTAGGGGGGGCCGCAGATACGCAGTATTTT
TRBJ1-2 | - | TRBV5-6 | TRBD1 | CASSLTGSYGYTF | TGTGCCAGCAGCCTGACAGGGTCCTATGGCTACACCTTC
TRBJ2-1 | - | TRBV5-8 | - | CASSLGVASLYNEQFF | TGTGCCAGCAGCTTGGGTGTCGCGAGTTTATACAATGAGCAGTTCTTC
TRBJ1-6 | once | TRBV11-2 | TRBD1 | CASSPRTGANSPLHF | TGTGCCAGCAGCCCCAGGACAGGGGCTAATTCACCCCTCCACTTT
TRBJ1-2 | - | TRBV11-2 | - | CACLRDTSYTF | TGTGCCTGCCTGCGGGACACGAGCTACACCTTC
TRBJ1-2 | - | TRBV19 | TRBD1 | CASSPGTGRIYGYTF | TGTGCCAGTAGTCCAGGGACAGGGAGGATCTATGGCTACACCTTC
TRBJ1-1 | few | TRBV14 | - | CASSQAGLRQMNTEAFF | TGTGCCAGCAGCCAAGCAGGATTGCGACAGATGAACACTGAAGCTTTCTTT
TRBJ2-6 | once | TRBV9 | - | CASSVEGRSGANVLTF | TGTGCCAGCAGCGTAGAGGGGCGCTCTGGGGCCAACGTCCTGACTTTC
TRBJ1-1 | - | TRBV13 | - | CASSLRVNTEAFF | TGTGCCAGCAGCTTAAGGGTCAACACTGAAGCTTTCTTT
TRBJ2-3 | - | TRBV7-2 | TRBD1 | CASSRYRGATDTQYF | TGTGCCAGCAGCCGCTACAGGGGGGCCACAGATACGCAGTATTTT
TRBJ2-5 | - | TRBV29-1 | - | CSVLGVDQETQYF | TGCAGCGTCTTAGGGGTAGACCAAGAGACCCAGTACTTC
TRBJ1-1 | - | TRBV20-1 | - | CSARDLEGPNF | TGCAGTGCTAGAGATTTGGAGGGTCCGAACTTT
TRBJ2-3 | - | TRBV19 | TRBD1 | CASSVGTGKEKDTQYF | TGTGCCAGTAGTGTCGGGACAGGGAAGGAGAAAGATACGCAGTATTTT
TRBJ1-1 | few | TRBV18 | - | CASSPSRQNTEAFF | TGTGCCAGCTCACCATCTCGACAGAACACTGAAGCTTTCTTT
TRBJ1-5 | - | TRBV6-5 | TRBD1 | CASRSWDREDQPQHF | TGTGCCAGCAGGAGTTGGGACAGGGAGGATCAGCCCCAGCATTTT
TRBJ1-2 | - | TRBV7-3 | - | CASSSLIRGPYKSYTF | TGTGCCAGCAGCTCCCTTATCCGGGGCCCCTACAAATCCTACACCTTC
TRBJ1-2 | - | TRBV23-1 | - | CASSQSTRYSGYTF | TGCGCCAGCAGTCAATCAACCAGGTACTCTGGCTACACCTTC
TRBJ1-6 | few | TRBV2 | - | CASLHLRERNSPLHF | TGTGCCAGCCTCCACTTAAGGGAAAGAAATTCACCCCTCCACTTT
TRBJ1-5 | - | TRBV28 | - | CASKNRVNQPQHF | TGTGCCAGCAAGAACAGGGTAAATCAGCCCCAGCATTTT
TRBJ2-2 | - | TRBV9 | - | CASSVGPATNTGELFF | TGTGCCAGCAGCGTAGGGCCGGCTACGAACACCGGGGAGCTGTTTTTT
TRBJ2-2 | - | TRBV4-2 | - | CASSQDLTGELFF | TGTGCCAGCAGCCAAGATTTAACGGGGGAGCTGTTTTTT
TRBJ1-1 | few | TRBV20-1 | - | CSASLSTKSDTEAFF | TGCAGTGCTAGTCTGTCAACAAAAAGTGACACTGAAGCTTTCTTT
TRBJ1-3 | few | TRBV7-8 | - | CASSSTGTGNTIYF | TGTGCCAGCAGCTCGACGGGGACTGGAAACACCATATATTTT
TRBJ1-1 | few | TRBV5-1 | - | CASTRGGADTEAFF | TGCGCCAGCACAAGGGGGGGTGCGGACACTGAAGCTTTCTTT
TRBJ1-2 | - | TRBV5-1 | TRBD1 | CASGIGTTGGYGYTF | TGCGCCAGCGGAATAGGGACCACAGGGGGCTATGGCTACACCTTC
TRBJ1-1 | - | TRBV7-2 | TRBD1 | CASSLPLTGGLTEAFF | TGTGCCAGCAGCTTACCTCTCACAGGGGGTTTAACTGAAGCTTTCTTT
TRBJ2-5 | - | TRBV5-1 | - | CASSLVPGALQETQYF | TGCGCCAGCAGCTTGGTTCCAGGGGCCCTACAAGAGACCCAGTACTTC
TRBJ1-2 | - | TRBV7-2 | - | CASSPGNSYGYTF | TGTGCCAGCAGCCCGGGGAACTCCTATGGCTACACCTTC